Listed below are T cell receptor beta chains from one sample, sequenced in a study of response to subunit inactivated influenza vaccine. A single record per CDR3 protein comes from TCRdb applying MiXCR to the RT-PCR reads. The sample includes about 540,000 distinct CDR3 sequences, approximately 14% of them seen just once. Sequenced material: PBMCs from blood, taken roughly 13 days after vaccination. These receptors all come from a middle-aged man who received an inactivated influenza vaccine. Both conserved end residues are part of each CDR3. D genes are given only for firm matches. Clone size is not always given. Where it is, it says once, few, many or a class for expanded clones.

V gene	D gene	clone size	J gene	CDR3 protein	CDR3 DNA
TRBV5-1	.	few	TRBJ1-4	CASSLDLEKLFF	TGCGCCAGCAGCTTGGATTTGGAAAAACTGTTTTTT
TRBV6-2/TRBV6-3	.	few	TRBJ1-5	CASSKRQPNQPQHF	TGTGCCAGCAGTAAACGACAGCCAAATCAGCCCCAGCATTTT
TRBV12-3/TRBV12-4	TRBD1	many	TRBJ2-7	CASSPTGSHEQYF	TGTGCCAGCAGTCCGACAGGGTCCCACGAGCAGTACTTC
TRBV20-1	TRBD2	.	TRBJ2-5	CSALLGGGQETQYF	TGCAGTGCCTTGCTCGGGGGGGGGCAAGAGACCCAGTACTTC
TRBV11-2	.	.	TRBJ2-7	CASSHLGVYEQYF	TGTGCCAGCAGCCACCTGGGTGTCTACGAGCAGTACTTC
TRBV7-2	.	.	TRBJ2-7	CASRRGRQAPYEQYF	TGTGCCAGCAGGAGGGGAAGGCAAGCTCCCTACGAGCAGTACTTC
TRBV29-1	.	few	TRBJ2-2	CSVVGSLNTGELFF	TGCAGCGTTGTTGGGTCCCTCAACACCGGGGAGCTGTTTTTT
TRBV5-1	.	few	TRBJ2-7	CASSVRPSSYEQYF	TGCGCCAGCAGTGTGCGGCCGTCCTCCTACGAGCAGTACTTC
TRBV5-1	.	few	TRBJ1-1	CASSRGPSGFGATEAFF	TGCGCCAGCAGCCGTGGCCCTTCAGGGTTTGGGGCCACTGAAGCTTTCTTT
TRBV6-2/TRBV6-3	.	.	TRBJ1-1	CASSRPPWGTEAFF	TGTGCCAGCAGTCGTCCCCCTTGGGGGACTGAAGCTTTCTTT
TRBV18	TRBD1	many	TRBJ2-1	CASSPPTGQGNNEQFF	TGTGCCAGCTCACCACCGACAGGACAGGGAAACAATGAGCAGTTCTTC
TRBV19	.	.	TRBJ2-2	CASSIGRTAGELFF	TGTGCCAGTAGTATAGGGCGGACCGCCGGGGAGCTGTTTTTT
TRBV7-2	.	.	TRBJ2-5	CASVTVQTQYF	TGTGCCAGCGTGACCGTCCAGACCCAGTACTTC
TRBV12-3/TRBV12-4	.	many	TRBJ2-2	CASSFSGAGELFF	TGTGCCAGCAGTTTTTCGGGGGCCGGGGAGCTGTTTTTT
TRBV12-3/TRBV12-4	.	few	TRBJ1-6	CASGGSSYNSPLHF	TGTGCCAGCGGCGGAAGCTCCTATAATTCACCCCTCCACTTT
TRBV12-3/TRBV12-4	.	many	TRBJ2-2	CASSLSGLGTGELFF	TGTGCCAGCAGTTTAAGTGGACTCGGTACCGGGGAGCTGTTTTTT
TRBV20-1	.	.	TRBJ1-2	CSAIPGKSYGYTF	TGCAGTGCGATACCAGGGAAATCCTATGGCTACACCTTC
TRBV11-2	.	.	TRBJ2-4	CASSSTPTGKNNQYF	TGTGCCAGCAGCTCGACCCCGACGGGGAAAAACAATCAGTACTTC
TRBV29-1	.	.	TRBJ2-3	CSGGGVVTDTQYF	TGCAGCGGGGGTGGGGTAGTTACAGATACGCAGTATTTT
TRBV6-5	TRBD1	.	TRBJ2-7	CASSYTSGTGRYEQYF	TGTGCCAGCAGTTACACGTCCGGGACAGGGAGATACGAGCAGTACTTC
TRBV15	.	few	TRBJ2-1	CATSRDLRFEQFF	TGTGCCACCAGCAGAGATCTAAGGTTTGAGCAGTTCTTC
TRBV6-1	TRBD1	few	TRBJ1-1	CASSRQGRQEAFF	TGTGCCAGCAGCCGACAGGGGCGGCAAGAAGCTTTCTTT
TRBV5-6	.	.	TRBJ1-1	CASSLLWGETEAFF	TGTGCCAGCAGCTTGTTGTGGGGGGAGACTGAAGCTTTCTTT
TRBV9	.	few	TRBJ2-1	CASSVEARGNNEQFF	TGTGCCAGCAGCGTAGAGGCTAGGGGGAACAATGAGCAGTTCTTC
TRBV30	.	.	TRBJ1-1	CAWRGISEAFF	TGTGCCTGGAGGGGCATCTCTGAAGCTTTCTTT
TRBV6-1	.	few	TRBJ2-7	CASRAGGTYEQYF	TGTGCCAGCAGAGCGGGCGGGACCTACGAGCAGTACTTC
TRBV5-6	.	.	TRBJ2-7	CASSPDTNYEQYF	TGTGCCAGCAGCCCGGACACCAACTACGAGCAGTACTTC
TRBV12-3/TRBV12-4	.	.	TRBJ2-3	CASSFDGARFTDTQYF	TGTGCCAGCAGTTTCGATGGGGCGAGATTCACAGATACGCAGTATTTT
TRBV28	.	many	TRBJ1-5	CASGARQLIQPQHF	TGTGCCAGCGGTGCCCGACAGTTAATTCAGCCCCAGCATTTT
TRBV29-1	.	few	TRBJ2-2	CSVSEGAGELFF	TGCAGCGTGTCTGAGGGGGCCGGGGAGCTGTTTTTT
TRBV29-1	TRBD1	.	TRBJ2-5	CSVGPGTGNVQTQYF	TGCAGCGTGGGACCCGGGACAGGGAACGTGCAGACCCAGTACTTC
TRBV29-1	TRBD2	.	TRBJ2-3	CSVEETSGGITDTQYF	TGCAGCGTTGAAGAAACTAGCGGGGGGATCACAGATACGCAGTATTTT
TRBV6-5	.	.	TRBJ2-7	CASSYGGDLKGVQYF	TGTGCCAGCAGTTACGGCGGGGACCTAAAAGGTGTGCAGTACTTC
TRBV3-1	TRBD2	few	TRBJ2-7	CASRRLAGGGEQYF	TGTGCCAGCAGACGACTAGCGGGAGGGGGTGAGCAGTACTTC
TRBV11-3	.	.	TRBJ1-1	CASRPETGQGKAEAFF	TGTGCCAGCCGCCCCGAGACCGGGCAGGGGAAGGCTGAAGCTTTCTTT
TRBV29-1	TRBD1	many	TRBJ2-5	CSVDRGQGETQYF	TGCAGCGTTGATAGGGGACAGGGAGAGACCCAGTACTTC
TRBV5-1	TRBD1	few	TRBJ2-1	CASSLSDRAVYNEQFF	TGCGCCAGCAGCTTAAGTGACAGGGCGGTATACAATGAGCAGTTCTTC
TRBV10-3	.	.	TRBJ2-3	CAISEFQGQPDTQYF	TGTGCCATCAGTGAGTTTCAGGGGCAGCCAGATACGCAGTATTTT
TRBV4-3	.	.	TRBJ2-1	CASSQDTGRYNEQFF	TGCGCCAGCAGCCAAGATACAGGGCGGTACAATGAGCAGTTCTTC
TRBV5-6	.	few	TRBJ2-5	CASSRSRDLLETQYF	TGTGCCAGCAGCCGTTCCAGGGACCTATTGGAGACCCAGTACTTC
TRBV12-3/TRBV12-4	.	few	TRBJ1-2	CASSSWGREGYTF	TGTGCCAGCAGTTCCTGGGGACGAGAGGGCTACACCTTC
TRBV12-3/TRBV12-4	.	.	TRBJ1-4	CASSSVGGTNEKLFF	TGTGCCAGCAGTTCCGTAGGGGGAACTAATGAAAAACTGTTTTTT
TRBV2	TRBD1	few	TRBJ1-2	CASSPDRGYSLRHGYTF	TGTGCCAGCAGTCCGGACAGGGGGTATTCTCTTCGCCATGGCTACACCTTC
TRBV3-1	.	.	TRBJ1-1	CASGTAQTGAFF	TGTGCCAGCGGGACGGCACAAACTGGAGCTTTCTTT
TRBV7-6	.	.	TRBJ1-3	CASSRTSLSIGNTIYF	TGTGCCAGCAGTCGGACGAGCCTTTCCATCGGAAACACCATATATTTT
TRBV12-3/TRBV12-4	.	many	TRBJ2-7	CASSPRTSYEQYF	TGTGCCAGCAGCCCCAGAACCTCCTACGAGCAGTACTTC
TRBV27	.	.	TRBJ1-5	CASSFLRAGADSNQPQHF	TGTGCCAGCAGTTTTCTTCGCGCGGGGGCGGACAGCAATCAGCCCCAGCATTTT
TRBV6-1	.	.	TRBJ1-2	CASSEIGGDGYTF	TGTGCCAGCAGTGAGATCGGGGGGGACGGCTACACCTTC
TRBV6-2/TRBV6-3	.	few	TRBJ2-7	CASSPDSLGEQYF	TGTGCCAGCAGTCCGGACAGTTTAGGCGAGCAGTACTTC
TRBV11-2	.	few	TRBJ2-5	CASSRPFRGRETQYF	TGTGCCAGCAGCCGGCCCTTTCGGGGAAGAGAGACCCAGTACTTC
TRBV3-1	.	.	TRBJ2-3	CASSQRAFTDTQYF	TGTGCCAGCAGCCAGAGGGCGTTCACCGATACGCAGTATTTT
TRBV5-4	TRBD2	.	TRBJ2-3	CASSRATSGITRDTQYF	TGTGCCAGCAGCCGGGCGACTAGCGGGATAACAAGAGATACGCAGTATTTT
TRBV7-9	TRBD1	few	TRBJ2-3	CASRRQGPTDTQYF	TGTGCCAGCCGAAGACAGGGACCTACAGATACGCAGTATTTT
TRBV20-1	.	.	TRBJ2-5	CSARSQGPTQYF	TGCAGTGCTAGGTCGCAGGGGCCCACCCAGTACTTC
TRBV7-8	.	.	TRBJ2-1	CASSSGQPSSYNEQFF	TGTGCCAGCAGCTCAGGACAACCGAGCTCCTACAATGAGCAGTTCTTC